A selection of T cell receptor beta chains follows, all from one sample in a study of CD8+CD57+ T cells in acquired aplastic anemia. TCRdb passed the reads through MiXCR, listing each CDR3 protein once. The table includes 150,000 or so distinct CDR3 sequences, 45% to 55% detected once. Material: sorted CD4+, CD8+, or CD8+CD57+ T cells (not recorded which) from PBMCs. The source of these receptors is a human donor with aplastic anemia. CDR3s leave out the opening cysteine and the closing phenylalanine or tryptophan.

V	length	J	CDR3
TRBV20-1	14	TRBJ1-4	SARGGTGGTNEKLF
TRBV6-1	12	TRBJ1-2	ASSPTGFLRGYT
TRBV7-6	11	TRBJ2-7	ASSYSAGYEQY
TRBV6-2/TRBV6-3	13	TRBJ1-2	ASSWGRGDPYGYT
TRBV2	12	TRBJ1-5	ASSPLLSNQPQH
TRBV4-2	13	TRBJ2-1	ASSQERVGNNEQF
TRBV7-9	10	TRBJ1-1	ASSLGATEAF
TRBV6-1	13	TRBJ2-7	ASSEYTRGAYEQY
TRBV5-1	12	TRBJ2-3	ASSFDFSAGTQY
TRBV3-1	10	TRBJ1-2	ASSTRDLGYT
TRBV2	10	TRBJ2-5	ASKEGFETQY
TRBV20-1	12	TRBJ1-1	SARGRGFDTEAF
TRBV6-2/TRBV6-3	17	TRBJ2-7	ASSYSGTGRQGISYEQY
TRBV7-9	12	TRBJ2-1	AFRALAGGDEQF
TRBV19	13	TRBJ1-4	ASSWGGPGDEKLF
TRBV7-6	13	TRBJ2-7	ASSYIHRIFCEQY
TRBV6-5	11	TRBJ1-1	ASVDRGNTEAF
TRBV10-3	11	TRBJ1-6	AIGETLDSPLH
TRBV11-1	11	TRBJ1-2	ASSPYRGGGYT
TRBV19	11	TRBJ2-3	ASSSSSDNEQY
TRBV10-1	13	TRBJ1-2	ASSESFQPNYGYT
TRBV6-2/TRBV6-3	11	TRBJ1-2	ASSFHRGGGYT
TRBV12-3/TRBV12-4	9	TRBJ1-2	ASRESGGYT
TRBV29-1	10	TRBJ2-2	SGSRSSGELF
TRBV7-8	13	TRBJ2-5	ASSVWTGGGETQY
TRBV9	12	TRBJ2-3	ASSPEGGTDTQY
TRBV24-1	10	TRBJ2-5	ATPTVQETQY